The text below deals with one T cell receptor beta chain. Its specific antigen is unknown. Its ends do not fully match the called genes, so a read error is possible. These data originate in a study of T cells in Graves' hyperthyroidism and ophthalmopathy (dated by TCRdb to between 2018 and 2021). Some background on the complete study: Peripheral blood samples were taken at initial diagnosis, before any treatment was given. According to the paper, TCR Vbeta CDR3 sequencing was carried out on some 140 peripheral blood samples, which came from approximately 43 ophthalmopathy, 80 or so hyperthyroidism and around 17 progressor patients. The 90 or so discovery patients were randomly split 7:3 into training and test sets. A discovery cohort of roughly 100 patients, 43 with Graves' ophthalmopathy and 55 to 60 with stable Graves' hyperthyroidism, was used to find distinguishing TCR V-J signatures. In more than 5 Graves' hyperthyroidism patients, the study also compared T-cell repertoires from thyroid tissue with T-cell repertoires from blood. Following sampling, methimazole starting at 30 mg daily was given to hyperthyroidism patients, and high-dose intravenous methylprednisolone was given to ophthalmopathy patients. Whether ophthalmopathy could be predicted prospectively was tested in an independent validation cohort made up of under 20 hyperthyroidism patients plus 17 patients who later progressed to ophthalmopathy. Broad study findings and their caveats: A model built on a 13 V-J signature distinguished ophthalmopathy from stable hyperthyroidism, reaching 85% to 90% sensitivity and about 81% specificity in cross-validation and 80%/75% in testing. During validation, the model predicted progression to ophthalmopathy a median of about 6.3 months ahead of onset, with roughly 65% sensitivity and under 85% specificity. Most expanded thyroid clonotypes (frequency above 0.001) were also found in blood, which suggests that blood repertoires may mirror thyroid immune responses. Sample size was not statistically predetermined, and investigators were not blinded to group allocation.

CDR1 and CDR2 were assigned from the germline V gene as MNHNS and SASEGT. Counted from cysteine to phenylalanine, this CDR3 has 14 amino acids. Kept here is only the CDR3 DNA, which spans 42 bases and is read in frame from base 1. Stable Graves' hyperthyroidism was defined as the absence of progression to ophthalmopathy over 18 months of follow-up. The hyperthyroidism patients were between 18 and 65 years old and newly diagnosed, with a disease duration of less than 2 months. Exclusion was applied to patients with uncontrolled infections, other autoimmune diseases, pregnancy or lactation. Diagnoses relied on clinical symptoms, serum thyroxine and TRAb, thyroid ultrasound and orbital computed tomography. Ficoll-Paque density gradient centrifugation was used to isolate PBMCs from 9.5 to 10 ml of fresh peripheral blood. Trizol reagent was used to extract total RNA, and RNA quality was then checked on an Agilent 2100 Bioanalyzer.

The TCR beta CDR3 regions were amplified from the RNA transcripts. For the first round of RT-PCR on the TCR CDR3, the HTBI primer set was used together with the Qiagen OneStep RT-PCR kit. Libraries were constructed in a second round of multiplex PCR, after which size selection and purification were carried out. Libraries were sequenced paired-end with 100 bp reads on an Illumina HiSeq2000. The paper's data handling went like this. SOAPnuke was used to process the raw data, removing reads that contained adapters or uncalled bases, had a mean Phred below 15, or lacked an exact match to the constant primer or identifier. COPE v1.2.5 was used to merge the high-quality paired reads, and each unique nucleotide sequence was defined as a clonotype. Clonotypes were aligned to IMGT TRBV, TRBD and TRBJ reference segments using MiTCR v1.1. The analysis was restricted to V-J combinations with a frequency above 0.0001, which together covered roughly 99% of the repertoires. A TCS score was defined as the ratio between F50 (clonal expansion) and ExV (chaos), using BLOSUM62-based TCRdist between CDR3 peptides within each V-J. Welch's t-statistics and random forest reduced just over 500 V-J features to around 14, which were used in a naive Bayes classifier (R e1071). The public reads were run again by TCRdb, first through fastp at Q25 and then through MiXCR, and only productive beta chains were kept. Each CDR3 protein appears once, grouped with its most common genes and DNA. It is TCRdb's table, rather than the study itself, that gives the V and J calls and clone size. The sample contains hundreds of thousands of distinct CDR3 sequences, around 13% of them found a single time. The ten top clones hold 9.5% to 13% of the sample.

The receptor chain draws on TRBV6-1 and TRBJ2-2; tentative D gene TRBD1, with 6 bases matching. Sequenced material: blood. The TCR comes from a woman aged 18 to 35 with Graves' hyperthyroidism. CDR3 loop: CASSRQANTGELVF. The nucleotide sequence is TGTGCCAGCAGTCGACAGGCGAACACCGGGGAGCTGGTTTTT.